This T cell receptor (beta chain) was sequenced for a study of shared clonotypes between healthy human individuals. V shed 5 bases and J 2 bases; nucleotides not matched to a gene: 17. Germline V CDR1 and CDR2: MDHEN, SYDVKM. The CDR3 consists of 18 residues. Sequencing used immunoSEQ multiplex PCR; TCRdb keeps in-frame clones, though not all of them. The sample has more than 500,000 clones, approximately 95% seen once. The source is a woman in her twenties or thirties in good health. The V and J genes are TRBV28 and TRBJ2-7; TRBD1 aligns across 8 bases. The sample was naive CD4+ T cells sorted from blood. Sample subset: CD45RA+ positively selected. The CDR3 region has the DNA TGTGCCAGCAGTACCCACCCCACTGGACAGGGTAGAACCTACGAGCAGTACTTC. Translated, it gives CASSTHPTGQGRTYEQYF.